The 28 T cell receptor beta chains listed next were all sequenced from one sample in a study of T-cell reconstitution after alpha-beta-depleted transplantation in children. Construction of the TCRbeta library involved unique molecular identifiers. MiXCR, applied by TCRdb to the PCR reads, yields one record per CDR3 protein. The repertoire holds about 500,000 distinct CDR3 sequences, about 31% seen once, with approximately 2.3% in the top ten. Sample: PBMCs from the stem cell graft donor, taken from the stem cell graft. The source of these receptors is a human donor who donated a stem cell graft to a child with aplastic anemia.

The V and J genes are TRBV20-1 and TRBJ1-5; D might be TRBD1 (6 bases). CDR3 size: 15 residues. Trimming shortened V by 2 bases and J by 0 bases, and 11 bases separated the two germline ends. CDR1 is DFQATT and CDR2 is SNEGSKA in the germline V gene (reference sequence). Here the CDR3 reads CSARRGGNSNQPQHF. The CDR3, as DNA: TGCAGTGCTAGACGGGGGGGCAATAGCAATCAGCCCCAGCATTTT.

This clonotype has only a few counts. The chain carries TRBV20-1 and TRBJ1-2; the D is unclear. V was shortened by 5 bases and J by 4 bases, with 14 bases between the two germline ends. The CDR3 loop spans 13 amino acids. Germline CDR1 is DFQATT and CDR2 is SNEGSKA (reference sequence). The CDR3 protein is CSALPGPSYGYTF. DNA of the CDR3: TGCAGTGCTTTGCCGGGTCCCTCCTATGGCTACACCTTC.

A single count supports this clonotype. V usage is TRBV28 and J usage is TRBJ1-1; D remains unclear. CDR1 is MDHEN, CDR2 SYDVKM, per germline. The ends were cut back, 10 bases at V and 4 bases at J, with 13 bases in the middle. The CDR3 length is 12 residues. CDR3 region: CATSEVGTEAFF. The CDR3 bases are TGTGCCACGAGTGAGGTAGGCACTGAAGCTTTCTTT.

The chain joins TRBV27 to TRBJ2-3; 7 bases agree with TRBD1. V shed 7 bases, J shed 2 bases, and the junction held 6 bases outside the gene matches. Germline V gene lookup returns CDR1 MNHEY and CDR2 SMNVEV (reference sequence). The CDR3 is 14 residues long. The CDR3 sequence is CASTKTGFTDTQYF. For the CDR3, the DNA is TGTGCCAGCACCAAGACAGGGTTCACAGATACGCAGTATTTT.

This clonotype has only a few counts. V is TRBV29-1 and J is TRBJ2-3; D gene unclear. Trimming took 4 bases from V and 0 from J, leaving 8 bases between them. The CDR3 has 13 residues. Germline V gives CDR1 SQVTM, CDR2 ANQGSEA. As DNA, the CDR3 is TGCAGCGTTGGGTGGGGTAGCACAGATACGCAGTATTTT. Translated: CSVGWGSTDTQYF.

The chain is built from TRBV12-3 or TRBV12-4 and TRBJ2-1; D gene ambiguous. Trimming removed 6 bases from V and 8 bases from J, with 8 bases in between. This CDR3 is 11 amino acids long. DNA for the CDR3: TGTGCCAGCAGACTCCTTCATGAGCAGTTCTTC. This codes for CASRLLHEQFF.

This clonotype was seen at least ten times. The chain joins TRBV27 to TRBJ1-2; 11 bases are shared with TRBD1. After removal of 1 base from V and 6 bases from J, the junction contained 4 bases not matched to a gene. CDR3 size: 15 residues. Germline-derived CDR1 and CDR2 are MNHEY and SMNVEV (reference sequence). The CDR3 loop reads CASSLLGTGGNGYTF. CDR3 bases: TGTGCCAGCAGTTTATTAGGGACAGGGGGGAATGGCTACACCTTC.

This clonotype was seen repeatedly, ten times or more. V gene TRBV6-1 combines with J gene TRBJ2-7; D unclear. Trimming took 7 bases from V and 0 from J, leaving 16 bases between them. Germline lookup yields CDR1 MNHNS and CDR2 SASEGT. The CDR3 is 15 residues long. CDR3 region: CASTARSVSSYEQYF. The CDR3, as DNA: TGTGCCAGCACCGCTCGAAGCGTCAGCTCCTACGAGCAGTACTTC.

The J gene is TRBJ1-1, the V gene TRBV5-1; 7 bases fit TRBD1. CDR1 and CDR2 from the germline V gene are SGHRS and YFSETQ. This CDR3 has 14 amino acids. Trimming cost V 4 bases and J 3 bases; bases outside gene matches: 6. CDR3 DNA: TGCGCCAGCAGCATTCGCAGGGGGGACACTGAAGCTTTCTTT. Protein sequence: CASSIRRGDTEAFF.

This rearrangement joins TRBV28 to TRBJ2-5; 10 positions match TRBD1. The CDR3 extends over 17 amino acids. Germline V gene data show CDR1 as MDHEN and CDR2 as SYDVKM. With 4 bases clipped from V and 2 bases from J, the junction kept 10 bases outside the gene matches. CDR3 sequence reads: CASSSDRGEVWQETQYF. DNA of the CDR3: TGTGCCAGCAGTTCGGACAGGGGGGAGGTGTGGCAAGAGACCCAGTACTTC.

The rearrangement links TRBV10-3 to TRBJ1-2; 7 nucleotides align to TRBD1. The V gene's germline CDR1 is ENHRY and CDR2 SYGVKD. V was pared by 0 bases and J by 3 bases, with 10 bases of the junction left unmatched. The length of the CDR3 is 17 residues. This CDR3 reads CAISESGRTGDDYGYTF. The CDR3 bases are TGTGCCATCAGTGAGTCGGGGAGGACAGGTGATGACTATGGCTACACCTTC.

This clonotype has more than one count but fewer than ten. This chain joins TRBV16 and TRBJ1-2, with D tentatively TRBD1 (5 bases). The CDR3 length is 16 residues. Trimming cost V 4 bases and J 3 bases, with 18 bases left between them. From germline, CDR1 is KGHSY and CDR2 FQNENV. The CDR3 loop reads CASSRSPQDPYYGYTF. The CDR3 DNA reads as TGTGCCAGCAGCCGATCCCCACAGGACCCCTACTATGGCTACACCTTC.

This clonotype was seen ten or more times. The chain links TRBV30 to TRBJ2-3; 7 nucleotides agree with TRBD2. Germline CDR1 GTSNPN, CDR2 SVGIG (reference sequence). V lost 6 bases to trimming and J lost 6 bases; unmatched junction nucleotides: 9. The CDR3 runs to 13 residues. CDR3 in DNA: TGTGCCTGTCGGGGGGATGGATTGGATACGCAGTATTTT. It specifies CACRGDGLDTQYF.

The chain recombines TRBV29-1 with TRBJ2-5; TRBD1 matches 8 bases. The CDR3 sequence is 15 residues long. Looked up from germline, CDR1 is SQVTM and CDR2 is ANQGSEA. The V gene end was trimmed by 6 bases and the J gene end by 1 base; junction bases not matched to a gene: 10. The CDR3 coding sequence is TGCAGCGTGGACCGGGACAGGCGGTCCCAAGAGACCCAGTACTTC. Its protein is CSVDRDRRSQETQYF.

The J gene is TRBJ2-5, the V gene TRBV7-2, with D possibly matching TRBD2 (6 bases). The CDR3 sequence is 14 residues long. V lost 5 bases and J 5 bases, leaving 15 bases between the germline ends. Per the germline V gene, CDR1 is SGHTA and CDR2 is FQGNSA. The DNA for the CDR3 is TGTGCCAGCAGCCCCTCGCGGGATAGGGAGACCCAGTACTTC. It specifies CASSPSRDRETQYF.

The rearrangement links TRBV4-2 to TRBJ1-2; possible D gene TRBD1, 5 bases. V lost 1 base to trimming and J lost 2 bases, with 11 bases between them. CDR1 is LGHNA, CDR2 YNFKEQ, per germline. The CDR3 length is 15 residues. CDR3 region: CASSQGLGHNYGYTF. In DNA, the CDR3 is TGTGCCAGCAGCCAAGGTCTTGGACACAACTATGGCTACACCTTC.

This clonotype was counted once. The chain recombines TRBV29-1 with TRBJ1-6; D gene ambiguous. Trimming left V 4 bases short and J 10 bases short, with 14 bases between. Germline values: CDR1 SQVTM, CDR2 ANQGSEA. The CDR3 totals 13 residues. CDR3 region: CSVGAGEDSPLHF. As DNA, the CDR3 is TGCAGCGTTGGAGCCGGGGAAGACTCACCCCTCCACTTT.

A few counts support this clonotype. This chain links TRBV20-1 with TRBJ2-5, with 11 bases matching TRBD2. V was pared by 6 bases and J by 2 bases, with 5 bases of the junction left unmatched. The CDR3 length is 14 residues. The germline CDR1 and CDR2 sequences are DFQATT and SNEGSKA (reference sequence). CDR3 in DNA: TGCAGTGCACCAAGACTAGCGGGACAAGAGACCCAGTACTTC. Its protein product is CSAPRLAGQETQYF.

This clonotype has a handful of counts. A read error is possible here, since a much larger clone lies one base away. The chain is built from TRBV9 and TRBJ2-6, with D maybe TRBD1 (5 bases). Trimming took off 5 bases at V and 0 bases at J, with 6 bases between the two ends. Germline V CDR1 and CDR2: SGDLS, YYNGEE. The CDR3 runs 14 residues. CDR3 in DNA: TGTGCCAGCAGAGACAGCTCTGGGGCCAACGTCCTGACTTTC. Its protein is CASRDSSGANVLTF.

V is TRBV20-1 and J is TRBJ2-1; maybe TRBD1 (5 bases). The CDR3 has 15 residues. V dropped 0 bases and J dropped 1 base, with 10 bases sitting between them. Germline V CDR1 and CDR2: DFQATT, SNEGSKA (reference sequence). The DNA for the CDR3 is TGCAGTGCTAGAGATGTGACAGCATCCTACAATGAGCAGTTCTTC. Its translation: CSARDVTASYNEQFF.

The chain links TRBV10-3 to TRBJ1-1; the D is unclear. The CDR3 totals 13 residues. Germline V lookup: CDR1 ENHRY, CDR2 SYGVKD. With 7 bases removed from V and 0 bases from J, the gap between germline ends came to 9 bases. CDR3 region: CAIIGFMNTEAFF. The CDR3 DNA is TGTGCCATCATCGGGTTCATGAACACTGAAGCTTTCTTT.

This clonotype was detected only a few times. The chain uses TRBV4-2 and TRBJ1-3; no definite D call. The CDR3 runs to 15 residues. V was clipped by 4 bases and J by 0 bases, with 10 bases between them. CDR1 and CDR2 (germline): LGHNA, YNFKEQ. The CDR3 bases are TGTGCCAGCAGCCCCCTGCTCAGCTCTGGAAACACCATATATTTT. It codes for CASSPLLSSGNTIYF.

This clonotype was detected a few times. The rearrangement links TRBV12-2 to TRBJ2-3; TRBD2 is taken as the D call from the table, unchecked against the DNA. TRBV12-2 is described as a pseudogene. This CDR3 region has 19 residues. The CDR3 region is CASRFTPGTSGSSTDTQYF. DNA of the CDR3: TGTGCAAGTCGCTTCACCCCCGGGACTAGCGGGAGTAGCACAGATACGCAGTATTTT.

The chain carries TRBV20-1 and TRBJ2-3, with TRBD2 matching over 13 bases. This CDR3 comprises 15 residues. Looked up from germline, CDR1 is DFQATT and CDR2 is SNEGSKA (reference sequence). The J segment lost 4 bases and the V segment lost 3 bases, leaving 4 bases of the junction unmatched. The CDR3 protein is CSASGLAGVSDTQYF. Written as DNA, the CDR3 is TGCAGTGCTAGCGGACTAGCGGGAGTATCAGATACGCAGTATTTT.

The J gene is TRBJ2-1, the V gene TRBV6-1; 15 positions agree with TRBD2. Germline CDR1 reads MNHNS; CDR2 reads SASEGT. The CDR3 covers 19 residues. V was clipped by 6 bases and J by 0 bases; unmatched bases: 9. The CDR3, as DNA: TGTGCCAGCAGATCCGCCGGACTAGCGGGAGGGAGCTCCTACAATGAGCAGTTCTTC. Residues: CASRSAGLAGGSSYNEQFF.

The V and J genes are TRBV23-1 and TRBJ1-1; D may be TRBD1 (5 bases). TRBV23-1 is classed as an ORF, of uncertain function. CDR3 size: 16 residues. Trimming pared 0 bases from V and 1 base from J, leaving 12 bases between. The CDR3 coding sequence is TGCGCCAGCAGTCAATCGGGGCCAGGCAGGAACACTGAAGCTTTCTTT. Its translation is CASSQSGPGRNTEAFF.

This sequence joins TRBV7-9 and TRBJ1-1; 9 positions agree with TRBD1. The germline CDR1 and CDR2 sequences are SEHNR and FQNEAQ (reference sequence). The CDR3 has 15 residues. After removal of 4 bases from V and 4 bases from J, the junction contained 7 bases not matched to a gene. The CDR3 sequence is CASSSGQGRGTEAFF. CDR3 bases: TGTGCCAGCAGCTCGGGACAGGGTAGGGGCACTGAAGCTTTCTTT.

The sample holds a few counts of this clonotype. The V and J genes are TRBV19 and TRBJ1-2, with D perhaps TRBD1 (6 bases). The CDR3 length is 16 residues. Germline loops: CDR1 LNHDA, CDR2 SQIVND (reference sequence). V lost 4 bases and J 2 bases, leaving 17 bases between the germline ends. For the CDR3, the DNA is TGTGCCAGTAGTAGCTACAGGCGGGGGCTCAACTATGGCTACACCTTC. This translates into CASSSYRRGLNYGYTF.